These 15 T cell receptor beta chains share one sample of origin, sequenced in a study of T cells in Graves' hyperthyroidism and ophthalmopathy. Template material for amplifying TCR beta CDR3 regions consisted of RNA transcripts. The study used the HTBI primer set for a first-round RT-PCR of the TCR CDR3. TCRdb used MiXCR to reprocess the multiplex PCR reads, holding one entry per CDR3 protein. The sample gives around 520,000 distinct CDR3 sequences, approximately 15% of which show up once; roughly 17% is in the top ten. Sequenced: blood. These receptors were collected from a woman between 18 and 29 years old with Graves' hyperthyroidism.

Many counts were recorded for this clonotype. The rearrangement joins TRBV6-1 to TRBJ2-1, with 7 nucleotides matching TRBD2. CDR3 length: 15 amino acids. The germline V gene encodes CDR1 MNHNS and CDR2 SASEGT. V trimming: 5 bases; J trimming: 6 bases; junction bases outside the gene matches: 10. CDR3 DNA sequence: TGTGCCAGCAGTCCTCAGCGGGGAGGCTTCAATGAGCAGTTCTTC. Its protein product is CASSPQRGGFNEQFF.

This rearrangement joins TRBV4-2 to TRBJ2-1, with D possibly matching TRBD2 (6 bases). CDR3 size: 17 residues. Germline CDR1 and CDR2: LGHNA and YNFKEQ. The V end was cut by 0 bases, the J end by 4 bases, with 16 bases between. The CDR3 DNA sequence: TGTGCCAGCAGCCAAGATGGGCTGAGTAGCGGATACAATGAGCAGTTCTTC. Translating gives CASSQDGLSSGYNEQFF.

This clonotype was counted only a few times. This chain joins TRBV6-1 and TRBJ1-2; D perhaps matches TRBD1 (6 bases). Germline V CDR1 and CDR2: MNHNS, SASEGT. This CDR3 is 15 amino acids long. Between the trimmed V and J ends, which lost 5 bases and 2 bases, there was a span of 15 bases. The DNA of the CDR3 is TGTGCCAGCAGTCGGCGGGTCAGGGGAAACTATGGCTACACCTTC. Translating gives CASSRRVRGNYGYTF.

A single count supports this clonotype. For the CDR3, the DNA is TGTGCCAGCAGCTTGGATTTTCTAGCGGGAGTTCTCACCGGGGAGCTGTTTTTT. This gives the protein CASSLDFLAGVLTGELFF. The chain has TRBV5-8 and TRBJ2-2; 10 bases are shared with TRBD2. This CDR3 comprises 18 residues. The germline V gene has CDR1 SGHTS and CDR2 YDEGEE. Trimming removed 0 bases from V and 4 bases from J; junction bases left unmatched: 9.

In this sample, this clonotype turned up many times. The rearrangement joins TRBV4-1 to TRBJ2-5, with 10 positions matching TRBD1. After removal of 1 base from V and 0 bases from J, the junction contained 5 bases not matched to a gene. The CDR3 is made up of 17 amino acids. CDR1 and CDR2 (germline): MGHRA, YSYEKL. This CDR3 is CASSQVGTGADQETQYF. The CDR3 bases are TGCGCCAGCAGCCAAGTCGGGACAGGGGCGGACCAAGAGACCCAGTACTTC.

With respect to this clonotype: A single base separates this from a much larger clone, so it may be a read error. CDR3 nucleotide sequence: TGTGCCAGCAGTCTCCCCCTGGCGGATGGGGTGGGCGAGCAGTACTTC. Protein sequence: CASSLPLADGVGEQYF. The gene calls are TRBV12-3 or TRBV12-4 and TRBJ2-7; D is uncertain. Trimming left V 5 bases short and J 6 bases short, with 23 bases between. The CDR3 loop spans 16 amino acids.

The chain joins TRBV5-1 to TRBJ2-1; 7 positions match TRBD2. Looked up from germline, CDR1 is SGHRS and CDR2 is YFSETQ. The CDR3 runs to 15 residues. Trimming took 1 base from V and 9 from J; bases not matched to a gene: 10. DNA of the CDR3: TGCGCCAGCAGCTTGTTACCCGGGGGGATCAGTGAGCAGTTCTTC. Translating it yields CASSLLPGGISEQFF.

This clonotype has ten or more counts. The V and J genes are TRBV6-1 and TRBJ1-2, with TRBD1 as a possible D gene (5 bases). Trimming took 6 bases from V and 4 from J, leaving 9 bases between them. The CDR3 has 12 residues. Germline CDR1 reads MNHNS; CDR2 reads SASEGT. The CDR3 coding sequence is TGTGCCAGCAGCCCCGGGACCTATGGCTACACCTTC. This codes for CASSPGTYGYTF.

This clonotype came up many times. This chain uses TRBV10-3 with TRBJ2-1, with D possibly matching TRBD2 (7 bases). V was pared by 4 bases and J by 10 bases, with 23 bases between. CDR3 length equals 16 residues. Germline values: CDR1 ENHRY, CDR2 SYGVKD. The CDR3 loop reads CAISGGGGRGSFEQFF. CDR3 DNA: TGTGCCATCAGTGGGGGGGGCGGGAGAGGATCCTTCGAGCAGTTCTTC.

This chain joins TRBV30 and TRBJ1-1; perhaps TRBD1 as D (6 bases). Trimming stripped 2 bases from V and 4 bases from J, with 20 bases between. Germline values: CDR1 GTSNPN, CDR2 SVGIG (reference sequence). The CDR3 extends over 16 amino acids. The CDR3 bases are TGTGCCTGGAGTCGCAGGTCCAGGGGCGGTTTCACTGAAGCTTTCTTT. Amino acid sequence: CAWSRRSRGGFTEAFF.

This clonotype was observed many times. The rearrangement joins TRBV3-1 to TRBJ1-1; no reliable D call. Germline V lookup: CDR1 LGHDT, CDR2 YNNKEL (reference sequence). V lost 2 bases and J lost 3, with 10 bases in between. This CDR3 is built from 14 residues. CDR3 amino acids: CASSQITADTEAFF. The CDR3 region has the DNA TGTGCCAGCAGCCAAATAACGGCTGACACTGAAGCTTTCTTT.

This clonotype was recorded a few times. The junction shows a germline mismatch at one end, possibly a read error. The chain joins TRBV2 to TRBJ1-3; no firm D call. CDR1 SNHLY and CDR2 FYNNEI come from the germline V gene. The CDR3 is 13 residues long. In DNA form, the CDR3 reads TGTGCCAGCAGTGAAGCGGGTCAACTTACCCGTGATTTT. Translated: CASSEAGQLTRDF.

V and J are TRBV7-3 and TRBJ2-1, with TRBD2 as a possible D gene (6 bases). Trimming took 2 bases from V and 8 from J, leaving 10 bases between them. Germline lookup yields CDR1 SGHTA and CDR2 FQGTGA. The CDR3 sequence is 13 residues long. CDR3 sequence: CASSLPGVDEQFF. The CDR3 DNA follows: TGTGCCAGCAGCTTACCGGGAGTCGATGAGCAGTTCTTC.

This clonotype was picked up a small number of times. V is TRBV6-1 and J is TRBJ1-5; TRBD1 matches 7 bases. V dropped 6 bases and J dropped 0; count of bases not matched to a gene: 5. The CDR3 sequence is 15 residues long. Per the germline V gene, CDR1 is MNHNS and CDR2 is SASEGT. The CDR3 reads CASRRDSNSNQPQHF. The CDR3 region has the DNA TGTGCCAGCAGACGGGACAGCAATAGCAATCAGCCCCAGCATTTT.

Ten or more counts support this clonotype. V gene TRBV12-3 or TRBV12-4 combines with J gene TRBJ2-1; 8 positions match TRBD2. The V and J ends lost 3 bases and 5 bases, in that order; junction bases with no gene match: 12. The CDR3 has 17 residues. For the CDR3, the DNA is TGTGCCAGCAGTTTCCCCCGGGGGGGAGAGGTGGACAATGAGCAGTTCTTC. The encoded protein is CASSFPRGGEVDNEQFF.